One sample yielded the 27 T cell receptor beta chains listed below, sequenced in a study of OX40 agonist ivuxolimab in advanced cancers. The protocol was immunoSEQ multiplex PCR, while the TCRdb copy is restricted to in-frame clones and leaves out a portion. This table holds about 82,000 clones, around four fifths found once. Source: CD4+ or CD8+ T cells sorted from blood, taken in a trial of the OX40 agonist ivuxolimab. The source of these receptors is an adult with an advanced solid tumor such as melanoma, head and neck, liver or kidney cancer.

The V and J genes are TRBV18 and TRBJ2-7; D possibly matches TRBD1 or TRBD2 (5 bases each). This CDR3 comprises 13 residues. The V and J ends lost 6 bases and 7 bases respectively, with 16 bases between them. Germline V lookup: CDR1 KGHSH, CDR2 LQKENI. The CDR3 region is CASSSPPWGEQYF. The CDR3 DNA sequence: TGTGCCAGCTCTTCCCCCCCATGGGGGGAGCAGTACTTC.

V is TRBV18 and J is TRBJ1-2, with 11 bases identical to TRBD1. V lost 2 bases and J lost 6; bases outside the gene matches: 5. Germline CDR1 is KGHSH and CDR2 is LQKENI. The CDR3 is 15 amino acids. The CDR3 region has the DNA TGTGCCAGCTCACCAGGACAGGGGGCTCAACATGGCTACACCTTC. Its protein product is CASSPGQGAQHGYTF.

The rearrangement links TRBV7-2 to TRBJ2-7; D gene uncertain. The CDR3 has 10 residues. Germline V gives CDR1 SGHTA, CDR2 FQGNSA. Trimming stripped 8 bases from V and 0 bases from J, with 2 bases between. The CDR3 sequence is CASPSYEQYF. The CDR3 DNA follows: TGTGCCAGCCCCTCCTACGAGCAGTACTTC. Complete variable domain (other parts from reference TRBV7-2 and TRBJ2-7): GAGVSQSPSNKVTEKGKDVELRCDPISGHTALYWYRQSLGQGLEFLIYFQGNSAPDKSGLPSDRFSAERTGGSVSTLTIQRTQQEDSAVYLCASPSYEQYFGPGTRLTVT.

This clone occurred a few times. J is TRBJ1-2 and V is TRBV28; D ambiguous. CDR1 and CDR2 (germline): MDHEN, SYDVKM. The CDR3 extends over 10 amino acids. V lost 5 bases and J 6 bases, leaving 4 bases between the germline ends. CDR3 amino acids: CASSRDGYTF. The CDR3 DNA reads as TGTGCCAGCAGTCGGGATGGCTACACCTTC.

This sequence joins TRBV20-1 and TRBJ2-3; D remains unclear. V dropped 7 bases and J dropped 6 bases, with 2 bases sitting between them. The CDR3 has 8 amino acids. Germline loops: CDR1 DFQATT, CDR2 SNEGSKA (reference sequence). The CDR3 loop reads CSVDTQYF. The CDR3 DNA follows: TGCAGTGTTGATACGCAGTATTTT.

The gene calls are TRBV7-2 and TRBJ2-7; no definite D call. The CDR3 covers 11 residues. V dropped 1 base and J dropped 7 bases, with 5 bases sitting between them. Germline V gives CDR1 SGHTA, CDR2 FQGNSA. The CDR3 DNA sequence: TGTGCCAGCAGCTTAGGTCGGGAGCAGTACTTC. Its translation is CASSLGREQYF.

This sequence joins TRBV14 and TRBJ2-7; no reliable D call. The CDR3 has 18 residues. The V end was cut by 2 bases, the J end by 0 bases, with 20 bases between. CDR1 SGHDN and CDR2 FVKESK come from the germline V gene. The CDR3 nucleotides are TGTGCCAGCAGCCAATCCGGCCTGGTGGGCCTTATCTCCTACGAGCAGTACTTC. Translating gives CASSQSGLVGLISYEQYF.

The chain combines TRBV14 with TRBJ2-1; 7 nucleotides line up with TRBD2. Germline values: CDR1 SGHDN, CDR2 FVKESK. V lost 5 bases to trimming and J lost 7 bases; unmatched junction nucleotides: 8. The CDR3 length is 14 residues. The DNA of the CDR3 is TGTGCCAGCAGCGCCGGCAGCGGGGTGAATGAGCAGTTCTTC. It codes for CASSAGSGVNEQFF.

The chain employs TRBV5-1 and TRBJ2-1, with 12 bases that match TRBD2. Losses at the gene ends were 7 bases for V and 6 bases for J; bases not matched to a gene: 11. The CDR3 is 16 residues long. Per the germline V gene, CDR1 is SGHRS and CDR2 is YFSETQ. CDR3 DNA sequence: TGCGCCAGCTACTTACCTAGCGGGGGGGCGGTCAATGAGCAGTTCTTC. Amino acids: CASYLPSGGAVNEQFF.

DNA of the CDR3: TGTGCCAGCAGCACCAGTAGGGACGGGGAGCAGTTCTTC. Protein: CASSTSRDGEQFF. The V gene is TRBV5-5, the J gene TRBJ2-1, with D perhaps given as TRBD1 or TRBD2 (5 bases each). Germline assignment: CDR1 SGHKS and CDR2 YYEKEE (reference sequence). The V end lost 4 bases, the J end lost 10 bases, and 15 bases lay between the germline ends. CDR3 size: 13 residues.

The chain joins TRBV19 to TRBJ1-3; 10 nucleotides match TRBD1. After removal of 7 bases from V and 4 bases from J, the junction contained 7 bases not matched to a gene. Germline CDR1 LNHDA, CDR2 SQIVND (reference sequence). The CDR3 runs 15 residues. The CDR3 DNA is TGTGCCAGTATCGGGGGACAGGGGATCGGAAACACCATATATTTT. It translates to CASIGGQGIGNTIYF.

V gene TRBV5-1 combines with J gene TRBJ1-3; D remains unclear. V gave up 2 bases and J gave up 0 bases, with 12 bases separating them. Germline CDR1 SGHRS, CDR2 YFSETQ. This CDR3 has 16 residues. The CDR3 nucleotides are TGCGCCAGCAGCTTTGGGGAACTCCCCTCTGGAAACACCATATATTTT. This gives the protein CASSFGELPSGNTIYF.

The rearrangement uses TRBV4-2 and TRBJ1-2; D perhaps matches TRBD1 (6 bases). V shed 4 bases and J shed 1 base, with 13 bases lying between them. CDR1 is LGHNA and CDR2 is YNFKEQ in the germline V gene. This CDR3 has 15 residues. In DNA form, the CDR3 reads TGTGCCAGCAGCCCGGAGGGGGAACTTAACTATGGCTACACCTTC. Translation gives CASSPEGELNYGYTF.

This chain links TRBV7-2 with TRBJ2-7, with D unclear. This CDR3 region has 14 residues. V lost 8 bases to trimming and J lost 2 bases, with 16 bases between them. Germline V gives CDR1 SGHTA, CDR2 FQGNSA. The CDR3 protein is CASQLNWGPYEQYF. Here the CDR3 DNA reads TGTGCCAGCCAATTAAACTGGGGTCCCTACGAGCAGTACTTC.

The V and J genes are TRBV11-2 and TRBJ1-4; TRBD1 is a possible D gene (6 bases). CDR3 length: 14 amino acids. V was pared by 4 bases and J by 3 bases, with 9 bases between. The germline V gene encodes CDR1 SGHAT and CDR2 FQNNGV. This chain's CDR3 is CASSSRGPNEKLFF. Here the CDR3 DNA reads TGTGCCAGCAGCTCCAGGGGTCCTAATGAAAAACTGTTTTTT.

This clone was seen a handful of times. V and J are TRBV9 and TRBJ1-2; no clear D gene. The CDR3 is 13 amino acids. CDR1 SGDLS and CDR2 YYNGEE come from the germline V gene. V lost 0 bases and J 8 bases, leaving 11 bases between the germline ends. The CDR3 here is CASSVEIGSGYTF. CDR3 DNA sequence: TGTGCCAGCAGCGTAGAGATCGGGTCGGGCTACACCTTC.

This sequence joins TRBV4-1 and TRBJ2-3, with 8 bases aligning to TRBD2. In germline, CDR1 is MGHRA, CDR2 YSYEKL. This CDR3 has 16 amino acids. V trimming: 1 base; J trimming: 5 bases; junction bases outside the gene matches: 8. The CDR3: CASSQGAVRGEDTQYF. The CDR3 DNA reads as TGCGCCAGCAGCCAAGGTGCCGTGCGGGGGGAAGATACGCAGTATTTT.

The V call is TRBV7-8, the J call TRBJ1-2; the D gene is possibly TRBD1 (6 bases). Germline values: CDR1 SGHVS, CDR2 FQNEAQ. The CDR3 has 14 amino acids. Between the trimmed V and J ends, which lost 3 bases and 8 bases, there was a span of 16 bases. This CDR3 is CASSLEIQRGGYTF. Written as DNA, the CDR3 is TGTGCCAGCAGCTTGGAGATACAGAGGGGGGGCTACACCTTC.

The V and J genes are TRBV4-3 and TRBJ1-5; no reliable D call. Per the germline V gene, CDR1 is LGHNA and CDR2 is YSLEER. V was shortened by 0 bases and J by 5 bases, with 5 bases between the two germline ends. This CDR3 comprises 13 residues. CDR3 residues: CASSQDGDQPQHF. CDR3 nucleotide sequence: TGCGCCAGCAGCCAAGATGGCGATCAGCCCCAGCATTTT.

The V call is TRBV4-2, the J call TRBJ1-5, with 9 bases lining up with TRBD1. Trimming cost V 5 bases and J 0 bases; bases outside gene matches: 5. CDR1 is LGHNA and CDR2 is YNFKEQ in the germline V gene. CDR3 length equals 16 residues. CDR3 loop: CASSAAGQGSNQPQHF. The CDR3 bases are TGTGCCAGCAGCGCCGCGGGACAGGGTAGCAATCAGCCCCAGCATTTT.

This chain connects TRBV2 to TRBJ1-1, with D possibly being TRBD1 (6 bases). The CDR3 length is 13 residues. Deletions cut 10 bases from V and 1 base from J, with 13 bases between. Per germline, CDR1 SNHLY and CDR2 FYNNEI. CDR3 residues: CATQQGGNTEAFF. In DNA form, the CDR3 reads TGTGCCACGCAACAGGGAGGGAACACTGAAGCTTTCTTT. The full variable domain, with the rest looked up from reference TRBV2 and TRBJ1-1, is EPEVTQTPSHQVTQMGQEVILRCVPISNHLYFYWYRQILGQKVEFLVSFYNNEISEKSEIFDDQFSVERPDGSNFTLKIRSTKLEDSAMYFCATQQGGNTEAFFGQGTRLTVV.

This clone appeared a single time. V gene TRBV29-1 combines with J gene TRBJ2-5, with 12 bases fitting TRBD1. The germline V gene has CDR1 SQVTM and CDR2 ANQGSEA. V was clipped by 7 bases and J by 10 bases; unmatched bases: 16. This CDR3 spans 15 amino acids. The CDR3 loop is CSAPVTGQGARGQYF. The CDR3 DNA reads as TGCAGCGCCCCGGTAACGGGACAGGGGGCGAGGGGCCAGTACTTC.

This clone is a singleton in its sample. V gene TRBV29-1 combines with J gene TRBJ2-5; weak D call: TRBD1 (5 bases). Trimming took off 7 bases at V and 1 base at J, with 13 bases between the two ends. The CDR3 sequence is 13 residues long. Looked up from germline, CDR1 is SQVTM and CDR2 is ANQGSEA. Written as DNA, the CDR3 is TGCAGCGGAAATATGGGGCTCCAAGAGACCCAGTACTTC. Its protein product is CSGNMGLQETQYF.

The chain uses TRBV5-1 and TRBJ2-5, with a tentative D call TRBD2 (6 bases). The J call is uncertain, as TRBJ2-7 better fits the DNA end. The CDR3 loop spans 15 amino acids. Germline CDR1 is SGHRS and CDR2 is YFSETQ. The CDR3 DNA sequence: TGCGCCAGCAGCTTGGACGGGGGAAATCTACGCGAGCAGTACTTC. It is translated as CASSLDGGNLREQYF.

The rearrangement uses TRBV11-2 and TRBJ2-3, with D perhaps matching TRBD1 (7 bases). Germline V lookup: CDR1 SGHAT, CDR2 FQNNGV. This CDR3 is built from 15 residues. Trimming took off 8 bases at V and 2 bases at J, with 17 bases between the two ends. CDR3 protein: CASGSRGQFTDTQYF. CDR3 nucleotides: TGTGCCAGCGGGTCGCGGGGACAGTTCACAGATACGCAGTATTTT.

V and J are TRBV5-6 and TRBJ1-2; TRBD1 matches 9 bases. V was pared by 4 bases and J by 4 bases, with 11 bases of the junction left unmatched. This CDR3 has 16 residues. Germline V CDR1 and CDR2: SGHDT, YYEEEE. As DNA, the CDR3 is TGTGCCAGCAGCGCTCGCGGACAGGGGAGAACCTATGGCTACACCTTC. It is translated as CASSARGQGRTYGYTF.

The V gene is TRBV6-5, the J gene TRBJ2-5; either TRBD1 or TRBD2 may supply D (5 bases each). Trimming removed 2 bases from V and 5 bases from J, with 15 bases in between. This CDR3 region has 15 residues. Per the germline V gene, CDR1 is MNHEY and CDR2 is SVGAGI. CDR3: CASSYGPLGTETQYF. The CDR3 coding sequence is TGTGCCAGCAGTTACGGCCCCCTGGGGACGGAGACCCAGTACTTC.